This T cell receptor beta chain was obtained from a study of blood T cell repertoires in COVID-19. The CDR3 is 13 residues long. V dropped 1 base and J dropped 2 bases, with 5 bases sitting between them. Per germline, CDR1 SGHTA and CDR2 FQGNSA. To note about this clone: Other nucleotide sequences from this sample produce the same CDR3.

Using immunoSEQ multiplex PCR, the repertoire was profiled, and TCRdb retains in-frame clones only, with some absent. In the table there are approximately 350,000 clones, 88% of which are singletons. The chain links TRBV7-2 to TRBJ1-2; no definite D call. The sequenced material came from peripheral blood. The clonotype originates from a woman in her 70s with COVID-19, enrolled during active disease. CDR3: CASSLGQNYGYTF. The CDR3 DNA is TGTGCCAGCAGCTTAGGGCAGAACTATGGCTACACCTTC.